This TCR beta chain was sequenced for a study of T cell changes during pregnancy in multiple sclerosis (dated by TCRdb to about 2019). Notes on the research overall: In women with multiple sclerosis, the researchers looked at how the T cell repertoire shifted as pregnancy progressed.

The germline V gene provides CDR1 SGHDT and CDR2 YYEEEE. From V the trimming removes 4 bases and from J it removes 3 bases, while the gene matches leave 5 bases of the junction unaccounted for. Counted from cysteine to phenylalanine, this CDR3 has 17 amino acids. The DNA shown is the 51-base CDR3, in frame from base 1. This clone was picked up one time. Its cognate antigen has yet to be identified. No base-level quality is on record; no much larger clone is a single base apart. The library came from the immunoSEQ multiplex PCR assay. Held by TCRdb, this immuneACCESS table contains in-frame sequences only and omits some clones. Under half of the omission traces to an unresolved V gene where checked; the cause of the rest is unknown. The sample table contains tens of thousands of clones; only one count was recorded for roughly 90% of them. About 7.5% of the sample is taken by the ten largest.

The sample was CD8+ T cells from peripheral blood mononuclear cells, taken before pregnancy. The TCR was taken from a female donor with multiple sclerosis, enrolled in a pregnancy study. The rearranged chain carries TRBV5-6 and TRBJ2-1, with 15 middle bases fitting TRBD2. The DNA sequence is given as TGTGCCAGCAGCAATGGACTAGCGGGAGGGATCTACAATGAGCAGTTCTTC. Its protein reads: CASSNGLAGGIYNEQFF.